Listed below are T cell receptor beta chains from one sample, sequenced in a study of CD8+ T cells in alopecia areata. Data came from immunoSEQ multiplex PCR; TCRdb stores just in-frame clones and leaves some out. Of more than 200,000 clones detected, around 67% appear once; the ten largest clones hold under 1.5%. This specimen consisted of CD4+ T cells sorted from blood, obtained at week 0. These receptors were taken from a human donor with alopecia areata. The CDR3 runs from the conserved cysteine through the conserved F or W. A D gene is named only where the DNA matches it firmly. Clone sizes are given selectively: once, few, many, or a class where the clone is expanded.

J: TRBJ1-5
D: .
size: .
V: TRBV7-2
CDR3: CASSTDRYSNQPQHF
DNA: TGTGCCAGCAGCACAGACCGATATAGCAATCAGCCCCAGCATTTT

J: TRBJ2-5
D: TRBD2
size: .
V: TRBV4-1
CDR3: CASSQGLAGGETQYF
DNA: TGCGCCAGCAGCCAAGGTCTAGCGGGGGGAGAGACCCAGTACTTC

J: TRBJ1-1
D: .
size: .
V: TRBV5-4
CDR3: CASSPDGSNTEAFF
DNA: TGTGCCAGCAGCCCGGACGGATCGAACACTGAAGCTTTCTTT

J: TRBJ1-5
D: TRBD1
size: .
V: TRBV30
CDR3: CAWSEGAGGNQPQHF
DNA: TGTGCCTGGAGTGAGGGGGCCGGAGGCAATCAGCCCCAGCATTTT

J: TRBJ1-2
D: .
size: .
V: TRBV25-1
CDR3: CASSQQGFSGYTF
DNA: TGTGCCAGCAGTCAACAGGGATTTTCAGGCTACACCTTC

J: TRBJ2-1
D: TRBD2
size: .
V: TRBV7-2
CDR3: CASSSRLAGASKQFF
DNA: TGTGCCAGCAGCTCACGACTAGCGGGGGCCAGTAAGCAGTTCTTC

J: TRBJ1-6
D: .
size: .
V: TRBV18
CDR3: CASSPRDSPLHF
DNA: TGTGCCAGCTCACCAAGGGATTCACCCCTCCACTTT

J: TRBJ1-2
D: .
size: .
V: TRBV25-1
CDR3: CASSHNYGYTF
DNA: TGTGCCAGCAGTCACAACTATGGCTACACCTTC

J: TRBJ2-7
D: .
size: .
V: TRBV30
CDR3: CAWSRTLYEQYF
DNA: TGTGCCTGGAGTCGGACACTTTACGAGCAGTACTTC

J: TRBJ2-2
D: TRBD1
size: .
V: TRBV5-6
CDR3: CASRRQGFGGELFF
DNA: TGTGCCAGCAGGAGACAGGGTTTTGGCGGGGAGCTGTTTTTT

J: TRBJ1-6
D: .
size: .
V: TRBV5-1
CDR3: CASSLGPRGNSPLHF
DNA: TGCGCCAGCAGCTTGGGACCCAGGGGTAATTCACCCCTCCACTTT

J: TRBJ2-4
D: .
size: .
V: TRBV7-2
CDR3: CASSLVLAKNIQYF
DNA: TGTGCCAGCAGCTTAGTTCTAGCCAAAAACATTCAGTACTTC

J: TRBJ2-7
D: .
size: .
V: TRBV7-2
CDR3: CASSLGTYEQYF
DNA: TGTGCCAGCAGCTTAGGTACCTACGAGCAGTACTTC

J: TRBJ2-5
D: TRBD1
size: few
V: TRBV29-1
CDR3: CSVYRGEETQYF
DNA: TGCAGCGTGTACAGGGGGGAAGAGACCCAGTACTTC

J: TRBJ2-2
D: TRBD1
size: .
V: TRBV30
CDR3: CAWRTTGTGGTGELFF
DNA: TGTGCCTGGAGGACGACCGGGACAGGGGGCACCGGGGAGCTGTTTTTT

J: TRBJ2-1
D: TRBD2
size: many
V: TRBV10-1
CDR3: CASSTTGLGSEQFF
DNA: TGCGCCAGCAGTACCACCGGACTAGGCAGTGAGCAGTTCTTC

J: TRBJ2-1
D: TRBD2
size: .
V: TRBV9
CDR3: CASSPTGLAATNEQFF
DNA: TGTGCCAGCAGCCCAACGGGACTAGCGGCAACCAATGAGCAGTTCTTC

J: TRBJ1-6
D: TRBD1
size: .
V: TRBV30
CDR3: CAWRPGQAGSPLHF
DNA: TGTGCCTGGAGGCCAGGACAGGCAGGCTCACCCCTCCACTTT

J: TRBJ2-3
D: .
size: once
V: TRBV9
CDR3: CASSVDEGRWGTDTQYF
DNA: TGTGCCAGCAGCGTAGATGAGGGGAGATGGGGCACAGATACGCAGTATTTT

J: TRBJ2-1
D: .
size: .
V: TRBV7-9
CDR3: CASSFVGVDDPGFF
DNA: TGTGCCAGCAGCTTCGTAGGAGTGGATGATCCTGGGTTCTTC

J: TRBJ2-7
D: .
size: .
V: TRBV18
CDR3: CASSRTYEQYF
DNA: TGTGCCAGCTCACGGACCTACGAGCAGTACTTC

J: TRBJ1-6
D: .
size: .
V: TRBV9
CDR3: CASRGTSGPLHF
DNA: TGTGCCAGCAGAGGGACCAGCGGACCCCTCCACTTT